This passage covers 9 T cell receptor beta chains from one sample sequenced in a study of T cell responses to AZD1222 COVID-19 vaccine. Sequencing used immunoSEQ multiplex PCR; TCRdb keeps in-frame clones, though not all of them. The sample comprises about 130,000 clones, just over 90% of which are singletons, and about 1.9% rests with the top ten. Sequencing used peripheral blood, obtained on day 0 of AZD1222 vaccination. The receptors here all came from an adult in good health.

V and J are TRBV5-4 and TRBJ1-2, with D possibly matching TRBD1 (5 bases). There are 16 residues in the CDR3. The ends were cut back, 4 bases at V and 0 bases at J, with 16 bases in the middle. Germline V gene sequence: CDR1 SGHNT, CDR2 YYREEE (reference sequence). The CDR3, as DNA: TGTGCCAGCAGCCCTGAGACAGCGCTCTCTAACTATGGCTACACCTTC. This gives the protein CASSPETALSNYGYTF.

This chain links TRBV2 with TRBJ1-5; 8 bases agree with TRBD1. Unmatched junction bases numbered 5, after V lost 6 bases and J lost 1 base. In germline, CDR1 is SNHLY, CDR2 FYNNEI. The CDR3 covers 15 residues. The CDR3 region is CASRRTGMSNQPQHF. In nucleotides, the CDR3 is TGTGCCAGCAGAAGGACAGGGATGAGCAATCAGCCCCAGCATTTT.

The CDR3 sequence: CASSSYGEQYF. The DNA of the CDR3 is TGTGCCAGCAGCTCCTACGGCGAGCAGTACTTC. The genes are TRBV5-5 and TRBJ2-7; D not resolved. CDR1 is SGHKS, CDR2 YYEKEE, per germline (reference sequence). Trimming pared 3 bases from V and 6 bases from J, leaving 7 bases between. The CDR3 runs 11 residues. The full variable domain, its missing parts supplied by reference TRBV5-5 and TRBJ2-7, is DAGVTQSPTHLIKTRGQQVTLRCSPISGHKSVSWYQQVLGQGPQFIFQYYEKEERGRGNFPDRFSARQFPNYSSELNVNALLLGDSALYLCASSSYGEQYFGPGTRLTVT.

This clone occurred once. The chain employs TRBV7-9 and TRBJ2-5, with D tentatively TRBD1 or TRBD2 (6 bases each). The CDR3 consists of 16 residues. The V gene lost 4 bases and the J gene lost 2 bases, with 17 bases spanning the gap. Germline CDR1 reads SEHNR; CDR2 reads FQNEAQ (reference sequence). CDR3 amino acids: CASSSAEGGLQETQYF. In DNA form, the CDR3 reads TGTGCCAGCAGCTCCGCGGAAGGGGGGCTGCAAGAGACCCAGTACTTC.

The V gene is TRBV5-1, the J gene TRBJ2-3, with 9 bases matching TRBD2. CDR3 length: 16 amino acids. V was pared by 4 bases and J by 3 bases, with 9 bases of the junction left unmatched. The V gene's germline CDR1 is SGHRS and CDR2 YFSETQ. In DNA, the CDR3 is TGCGCCAGCAGCGAAGGAGCTAGCGGGGCGACAGATACGCAGTATTTT. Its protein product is CASSEGASGATDTQYF.

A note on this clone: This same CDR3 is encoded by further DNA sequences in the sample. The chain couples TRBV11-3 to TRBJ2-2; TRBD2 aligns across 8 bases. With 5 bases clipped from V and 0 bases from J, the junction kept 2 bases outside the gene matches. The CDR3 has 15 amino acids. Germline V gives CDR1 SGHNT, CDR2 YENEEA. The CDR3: CASSPGGANTGELFF. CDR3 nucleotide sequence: TGTGCCAGCAGCCCCGGGGGGGCGAACACCGGGGAGCTGTTTTTT.

CDR3 nucleotide sequence: TGTGCCAGCAGCGTGTACCGGGGAGAGGGGACCCAGTACTTC. Protein sequence: CASSVYRGEGTQYF. This sequence joins TRBV9 and TRBJ2-5, with D possibly matching TRBD2 (5 bases). The CDR3 runs to 14 residues. V shed 2 bases and J shed 7 bases, with 15 bases lying between them. Germline values: CDR1 SGDLS, CDR2 YYNGEE.

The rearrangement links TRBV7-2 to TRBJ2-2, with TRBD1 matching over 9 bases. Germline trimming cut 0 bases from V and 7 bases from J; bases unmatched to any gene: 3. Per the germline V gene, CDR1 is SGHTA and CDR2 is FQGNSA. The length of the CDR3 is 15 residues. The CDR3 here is CASSLAGQGHGELFF. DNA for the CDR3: TGTGCCAGCAGCTTAGCAGGACAGGGGCACGGGGAGCTGTTTTTT.

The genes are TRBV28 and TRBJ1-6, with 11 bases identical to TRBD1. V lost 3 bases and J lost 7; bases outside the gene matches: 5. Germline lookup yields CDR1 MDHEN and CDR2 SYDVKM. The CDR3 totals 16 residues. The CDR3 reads CASSFGQGAPNSPLHF. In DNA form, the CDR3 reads TGTGCCAGCAGTTTTGGACAGGGGGCCCCCAATTCACCCCTCCACTTT.